This TCR beta chain was captured by sequencing in a study of cytomegalovirus exposure and HLA in healthy donors (dated by TCRdb to between 2016 and 2019). About the study as a whole: An earlier analysis of some 500 of the donors reported 276 Gb of sequence data and about 100 million unique TCR beta sequences from 150 million to 200 million T cells. Roughly 300 gigabases of sequencing data and tens of millions of unique TCR sequences were included in an early release covering under 650 HLA-typed donors. The genetic ancestry cluster associated with self-reported Caucasian donors included 80% to 90% of the roughly 380 genotyped donors. The aim of the study was to test whether cataloging public T cell receptors could identify signatures of past pathogen exposure. Using immunosequencing, the study profiled T cell repertoires from 500 to 800 subjects and related those repertoires to cytomegalovirus serostatus. Besides the first cohort of approximately 670 subjects, a separate validation cohort made up of roughly 120 different subjects was used. The study combined high-throughput TCR immunosequencing, statistical association of individual TCRs with disease status, and machine learning to predict cytomegalovirus infection status. In a later analysis, previously published TCR beta repertoires from 600 to 850 donors were re-analyzed and high-resolution HLA genotyping was added so that TCR occurrence patterns could be studied. Rather than using new phenotypic data, the later analysis identified candidate immune exposures from TCR beta sequences and from how often those sequences occurred across donors. In an earlier analysis of about 590 of the donors, high-throughput TCR beta sequencing was used to judge whether each TCR beta V gene segment behaved as functional or pseudogenic. Donor age, sex, ethnicity and CMV serostatus were collected together with the repertoire data. A later genetic analysis took genome-wide SNP genotypes for about three fifths of the 666 donors and used that subset as a discovery cohort. All discovery cohort repertoires had been generated using a single sequencing platform. HLA typing included class I and class II loci at four-digit resolution. The number of typed donors differed by locus: about 620-640 for A, B, C, DRB1 and DQB1; approximately 540 for DQA1; roughly 600 for DPA1; and around 450 for DPB1. Because of strong linkage in the cohort, a few DR-DQ haplotypes were treated as single units for association and clustering. On average, roughly 240,000 unique TCR beta nucleotide sequences were sequenced per donor among a few hundred genotyped donors of the cohort, with roughly a sixth of those sequences being non-productive. Results the study describes overall, beyond this receptor: A later analysis associated about 16,000 TCR beta sequences with specific HLA alleles at a false discovery rate of 0.05. Across donors, most TCR sequences were observed very rarely, whereas some public TCRs were present in many individuals. A later analysis found that HLA-associated TCR beta chains were more clonally expanded and had lower generation probabilities than equally common non-associated chains. In an earlier analysis of about 540 of the donors, most TCR beta V segments were observed in productive rearrangements about 87% or about 30% of the time, broadly matching IMGT annotations. Presence/absence analyses assumed roughly uniform sequencing depth across donors, an assumption that may not hold. The study listed 164 TCR beta chains as associated with cytomegalovirus. According to a later genetic analysis, donors in an Asian-associated ancestry cluster had fewer N-insertions in productive TCRs than the roughly 660-donor mean. In vitro tests confirmed that three of the cytomegalovirus-associated TCR beta chains recognize cytomegalovirus antigens. Because HLA typing was missing for some donors at each locus, association tests included only the typed subset. A later analysis found that most CMV-associated TCR beta chains appeared HLA-restricted, with HLA associations seemingly driven largely by CMV exposure. The cohort was sequenced for TCR beta chains only, and without alpha or paired-chain data the features that could be detected were limited. Linkage disequilibrium might explain the correlated functional status among segregating V segments, but an unknown experimental factor could not be ruled out. In a later genetic analysis, a missense DCLRE1C variant was associated with V-gene and J-gene trimming of TCR beta chains, and the association was replicated in an independent cohort. The authors suggested that the approach could potentially be generalized to other disease states and immunological phenotypes. A further reported finding was that TCR beta sequences accurately predicted the HLA-A and HLA-B alleles for most subjects in the first cohort. Assigning TCR associations to individual alleles was difficult when HLA alleles, especially DR and DQ, strongly co-occurred. The sequencing pipeline was judged likely to have produced a cluster of highly shared sequence variants as a technical artifact. In a later analysis, TCR association rates were found to vary across HLA loci, with the most associated TCRs seen for DRB1 alleles and the fewest for HLA-C alleles. The classifier was reported to diagnose cytomegalovirus status with high specificity and sensitivity in both the original and validation cohorts. Because the 87-base-pair reads could not distinguish some IMGT-functional V segments, including TRBV6-2 and TRBV6-3, those segments were excluded. According to a later analysis, parvovirus B19, influenza, CMV and Epstein-Barr virus appeared linked to several top co-occurrence clusters. For the cohort, immune exposure information was limited to CMV serostatus. Because counts were too low, some 16 rarely observed V segments, including chromosome 9 orphons, were excluded from the earlier analysis of 587 of the donors.

The library was built by means of the immunoSEQ multiplex PCR assay. For the multiplex PCR, a mixture combining 60 forward primers for TCR Vbeta segments and 13 reverse primers for TCR Jbeta segments was used. The CDR3 region of rearranged TCR beta genes was amplified from genomic DNA by a multiplex PCR assay. Amplified TCR beta libraries were sequenced as 87-base-pair reads on the Illumina HiSeq System. In the source study's methods: A later analysis counted about 80 million unique TCR beta chains across the 550 to 750 repertoires, and roughly 10 million of these chains were shared by at least two donors. To remove PCR and sequencing errors, raw reads were error-corrected and collapsed into unique sequences using a nearest-neighbor algorithm that merged closely related sequences. CDR3 sequences were aligned to IMGT reference sequences to assign V, D and J gene segments. Each retained sequence needed at least a six-nucleotide match to both a V gene segment and a J gene segment. Rearrangements were classified as productive when the CDR3 lacked stop codons and remained in frame with V and J, and all other rearrangements were classified as non-productive. CDR3 was defined by IMGT convention, running from the second conserved V-encoded cysteine to the conserved J-encoded phenylalanine. The earlier analysis of some 550 of the donors excluded any sequence lacking an unambiguous match to a single V gene segment. An earlier analysis of almost 600 of the donors classified V segments as functional when productive rearrangements were above 56.7% and as segregating when the standard deviation between donors was above 5%. A statistical classification framework was developed to diagnose cytomegalovirus status using the catalog of TCR beta chain sequences. In a later analysis, TCR nucleotide sequences were compared against IMGT/GENE-DB human TR gene sequences so that V and J genes could be assigned. Using the TCRdist pipeline, a later analysis assigned CDR3 sequences along with most-parsimonious VDJ recombination scenarios. A later analysis defined each TCR beta chain by its CDR3 amino acid sequence plus V-gene family, and excluded reads lacking a unique V-gene family. To address suspected cross-contamination and a sequencing artifact, a later analysis removed a few hundred highly shared, low-generation-probability nucleotide sequences. A later analysis calculated a clonal expansion index for each public chain from normalized within-repertoire ranks of inferred template counts. In a later analysis, generation probabilities were computed using a VDJ recombination model fitted to out-of-frame rearrangements, and the results were checked against IGoR. In a later analysis, hypergeometric tests were used to score TCR-TCR, TCR-HLA and TCR-CMV co-occurrence, with a repertoire-size bias correction applied to TCR pairs. In a later analysis, false discovery rates were estimated by permuting HLA or CMV assignments 20 times. In a later analysis, co-occurring TCRs were grouped using DBSCAN, with TCRdist sequence similarity added in when clustering inside HLA-allele-positive subsets. Repertoires with fewer than 30,000 or more than 120,000 public chains, plus five repertoires with anomalous nucleotide sharing, were excluded from co-occurrence clustering. TCRdb retrieved this table from immuneACCESS and kept in-frame rearrangements only. Not all clones are present; in checked studies, unresolved V genes account for under half, and no reason is known for the remainder. V and J calls and clone size are given by that table; D and trimming were obtained from the DNA. The sample contains about 200,000 clones, 82% of them found a single time. The ten most abundant clones make up around 0.1% of the sample.

Trimming accounts for 6 bases at V and 6 bases at J, while the number of junction bases matched to no gene is 12. The germline V gene specifies MGHDK as CDR1 and SYGVNS as CDR2. There are 15 amino acids in the CDR3, from cysteine to phenylalanine inclusive. Only the CDR3 part of the read is kept: 45 bases, read in frame from the first base. In the case of this clone: Its antigen is currently not known. Within one base of it there is no much larger clone, and no base qualities were kept.

The cohort was made up of around 720 healthy bone marrow donors. Cohort members were all nominally healthy when sampled, although unrecorded immune exposures were likely present. The donor tested CMV seronegative and was one of the 352 seronegative cohort members. A peripheral blood sample was collected from each donor, and TCR beta sequencing was performed on peripheral blood mononuclear cells. Genomic DNA was extracted from the blood cell samples with the Qiagen DNeasy Blood Extraction Kit. Sequencing was carried out using PBMCs. The TCR sequence derives from a boy between 2 and 10 years old in good health and CMV-seronegative. The rearrangement joined TRBV25-1 to TRBJ2-7, and 9 junction bases match TRBD1. CDR3 region: CASRAPTGQGSEQYF. The nucleotide sequence is given as TGTGCCAGCAGGGCACCGACCGGACAGGGGTCCGAGCAGTACTTC.